This T cell receptor (beta chain) comes out of a study of cytomegalovirus exposure and HLA in healthy donors. Study as a whole: The Caucasian-associated ancestry cluster contained about 80% of the approximately 410 genotyped donors.

Study outcomes and limitations: TCR beta sequences reportedly predicted most subjects' HLA-A and HLA-B alleles accurately. When the data were analyzed later, several of the most significant clusters appeared to be linked to common viral pathogens.

J lost 4 bases, V lost 4 bases, and 8 bases had no gene match. The germline CDR1 and CDR2 sequences are MDHEN and SYDVKM. The CDR3 sequence is 15 residues long. About this clone itself: Its cognate antigen is unknown.

Use of 60 Vbeta and 13 Jbeta primers characterized the PCR. Authors' data handling: Around 80 million unique TCR beta chains, around 11 million of them shared, were counted by a later analysis. Measured with immunoSEQ multiplex PCR; TCRdb has only the in-frame clones, and not every one. The D gene and trimming were derived from the DNA, and the V and J assignments and clone size from that table. The table records over 150,000 clones, about 80% of them present only once. The sequenced material came from PBMCs. The clonotype originates from a woman in her sixties in good health and CMV-seropositive. This chain links TRBV28 with TRBJ2-7, with 9 positions matching TRBD1. CDR3 in amino acids: CASSSSGTGSYEQYF. The CDR3, as DNA: TGTGCCAGCAGTTCGTCCGGGACAGGGAGTTACGAGCAGTACTTC.